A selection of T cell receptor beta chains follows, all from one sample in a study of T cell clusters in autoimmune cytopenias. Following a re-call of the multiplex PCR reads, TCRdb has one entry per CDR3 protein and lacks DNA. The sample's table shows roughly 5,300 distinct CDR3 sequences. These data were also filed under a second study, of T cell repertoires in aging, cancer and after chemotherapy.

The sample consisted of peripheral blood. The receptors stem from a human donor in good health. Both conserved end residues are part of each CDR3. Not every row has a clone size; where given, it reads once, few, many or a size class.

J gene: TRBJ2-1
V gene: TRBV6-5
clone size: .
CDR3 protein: CASATNPSGEQFF

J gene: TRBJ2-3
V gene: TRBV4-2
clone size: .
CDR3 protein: CASSQDIPLGDTQYF

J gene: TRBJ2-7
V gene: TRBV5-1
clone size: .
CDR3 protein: CASSLGWGTGRSEQYF

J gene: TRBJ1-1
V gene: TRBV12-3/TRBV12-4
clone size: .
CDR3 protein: CASSLGHRTEAFF

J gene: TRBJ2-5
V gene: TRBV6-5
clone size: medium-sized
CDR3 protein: CASARAAETQYF

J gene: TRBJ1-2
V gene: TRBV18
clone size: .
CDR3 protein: CASSPDREYGGYTF

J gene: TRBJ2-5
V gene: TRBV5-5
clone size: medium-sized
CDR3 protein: CASSLAGGEETQYF

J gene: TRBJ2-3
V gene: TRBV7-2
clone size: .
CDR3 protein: CASSLGITTDTQYF

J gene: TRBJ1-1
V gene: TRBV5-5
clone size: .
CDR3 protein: CASSTYRGTEAFF

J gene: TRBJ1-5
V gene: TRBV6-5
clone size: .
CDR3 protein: CASSTGAGQPQHF

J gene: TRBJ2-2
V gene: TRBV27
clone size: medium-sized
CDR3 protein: CASSPGLNTGELFF

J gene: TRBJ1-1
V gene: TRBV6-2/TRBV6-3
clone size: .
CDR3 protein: CASSISGGLAEAFF

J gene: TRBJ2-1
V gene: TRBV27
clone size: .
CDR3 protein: CASNSIAGSSYEQFF

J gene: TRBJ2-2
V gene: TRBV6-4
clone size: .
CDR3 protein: CASRGGETGNTGELFF

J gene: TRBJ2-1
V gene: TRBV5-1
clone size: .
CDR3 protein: CASSLAPLAGVGSYNEQFF

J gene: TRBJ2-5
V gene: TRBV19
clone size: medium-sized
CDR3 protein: CASGTTGGAETQYF

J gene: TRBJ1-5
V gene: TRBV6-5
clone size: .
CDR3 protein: CASSQQGDQPQHF

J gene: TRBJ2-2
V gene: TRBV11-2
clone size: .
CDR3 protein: CASRLQGTGELFF

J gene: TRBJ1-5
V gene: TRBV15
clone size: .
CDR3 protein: CATSGGAWSNQPQHF

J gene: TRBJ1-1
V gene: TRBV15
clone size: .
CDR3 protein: CATSRDDSRLVDTEAFF

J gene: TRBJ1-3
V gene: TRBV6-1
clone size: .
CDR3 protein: CASVQGARGTIYF

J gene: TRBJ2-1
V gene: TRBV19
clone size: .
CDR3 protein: CASSKGGYSYNEQFF

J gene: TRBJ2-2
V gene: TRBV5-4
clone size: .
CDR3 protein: CASSSGIRERRTGELFF

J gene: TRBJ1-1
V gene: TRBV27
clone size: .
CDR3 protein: CASSLSGGRVIAFF

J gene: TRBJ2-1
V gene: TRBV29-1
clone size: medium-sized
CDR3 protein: CSVELAGGNNEQFF

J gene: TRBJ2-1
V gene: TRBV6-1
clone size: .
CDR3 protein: CASSLSGGSYNEQFF

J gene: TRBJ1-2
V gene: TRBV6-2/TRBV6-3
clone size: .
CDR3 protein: CASSPQGWDGYTF

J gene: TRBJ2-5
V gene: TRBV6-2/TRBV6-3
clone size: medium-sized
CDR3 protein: CASSKGLFQETQYF

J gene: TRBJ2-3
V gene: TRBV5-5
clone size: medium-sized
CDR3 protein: CASSLFLGTDTQYF

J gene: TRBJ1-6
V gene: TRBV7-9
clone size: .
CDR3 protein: CASSSDNSPLHF

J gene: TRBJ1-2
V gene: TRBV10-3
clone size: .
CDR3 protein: CAISESRGRNYGYTF

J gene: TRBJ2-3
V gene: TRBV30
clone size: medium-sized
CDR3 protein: CAWSRGLATDTQYF

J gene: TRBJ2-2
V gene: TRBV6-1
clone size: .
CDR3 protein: CASISPPGLAGGGTGELFF

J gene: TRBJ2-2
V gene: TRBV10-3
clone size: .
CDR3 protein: CAISESYTGISGELFF

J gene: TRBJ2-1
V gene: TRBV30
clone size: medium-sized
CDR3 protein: CAWRGWRERVNEQFF

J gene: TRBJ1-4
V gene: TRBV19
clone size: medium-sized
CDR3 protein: CASSGQGFTNEKLFF

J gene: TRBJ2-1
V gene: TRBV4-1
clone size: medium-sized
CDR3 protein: CASSQGGRPDEQFF

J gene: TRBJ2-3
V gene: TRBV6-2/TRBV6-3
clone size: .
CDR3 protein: CASSYEAGWESTQRTDTQYF

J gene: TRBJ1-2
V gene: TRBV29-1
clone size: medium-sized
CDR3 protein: CSVAGTGEEGGYTF

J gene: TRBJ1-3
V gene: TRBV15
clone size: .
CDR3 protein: CAIRDTFSGNTIYF

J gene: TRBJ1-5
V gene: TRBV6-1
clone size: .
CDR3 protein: CASSEAQGYSNQPQHF

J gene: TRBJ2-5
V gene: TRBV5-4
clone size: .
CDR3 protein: CASSLQGARETQYF

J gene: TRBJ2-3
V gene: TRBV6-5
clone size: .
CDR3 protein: CASRNRGGEMITDTQYF

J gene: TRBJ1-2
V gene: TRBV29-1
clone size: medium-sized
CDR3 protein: CSVMPTGERDGYTF

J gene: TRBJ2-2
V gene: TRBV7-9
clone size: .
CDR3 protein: CASSPRQTHGNTGELFF

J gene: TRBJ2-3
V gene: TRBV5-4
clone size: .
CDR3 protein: CASSLTGGELTDTQYF

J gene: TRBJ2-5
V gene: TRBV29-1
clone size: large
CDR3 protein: CSVEGVGEETQYF

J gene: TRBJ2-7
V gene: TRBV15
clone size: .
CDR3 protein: CATSRDRSSYEQYF

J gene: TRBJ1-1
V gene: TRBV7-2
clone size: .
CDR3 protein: CASSLEYRVINTEAFF

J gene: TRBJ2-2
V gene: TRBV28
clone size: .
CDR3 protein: CASVQRQGAGELFF

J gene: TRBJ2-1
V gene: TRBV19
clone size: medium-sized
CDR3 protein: CASRKGLARTYNEQFF

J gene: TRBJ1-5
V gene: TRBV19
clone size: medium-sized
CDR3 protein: CASSPSGGRIQPQHF

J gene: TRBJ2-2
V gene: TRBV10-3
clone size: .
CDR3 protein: CAVSEVGTPNTGELFF

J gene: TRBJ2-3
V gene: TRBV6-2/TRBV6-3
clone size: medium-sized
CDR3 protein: CASRTGPDTQYF

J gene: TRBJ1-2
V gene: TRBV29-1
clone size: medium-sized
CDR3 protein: CSVEGGVSRGYGYTF

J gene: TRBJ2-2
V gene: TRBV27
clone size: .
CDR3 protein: CASRASARGGGELFF

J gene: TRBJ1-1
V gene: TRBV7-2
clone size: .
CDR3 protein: CASSLDRGNEAFF